This T cell receptor (beta chain) was recovered during a study of shared clonotypes between healthy human individuals. The run depth of the assay was deep. The assay was immunoSEQ multiplex PCR, and TCRdb's table has in-frame clones only and misses some. The data hold about 320,000 clones, with around nine tenths observed a single time. The sequence came from a young man in good health. Sequencing was performed on memory CD8+ T cells sorted from blood. Indicated subset: CD45RO+ cells pooled with CCR7-negative TemRA cells.

CDR3 sequence: CASSSRIGVVNTEAFF. CDR3 coding DNA: TGTGCCAGCAGTTCACGAATTGGAGTGGTGAACACTGAAGCTTTCTTT. This chain connects TRBV28 to TRBJ1-1; D gene uncertain. CDR3 length equals 16 residues. Trimming took 4 bases from V and 0 from J, leaving 15 bases between them. The V gene's germline CDR1 is MDHEN and CDR2 SYDVKM.